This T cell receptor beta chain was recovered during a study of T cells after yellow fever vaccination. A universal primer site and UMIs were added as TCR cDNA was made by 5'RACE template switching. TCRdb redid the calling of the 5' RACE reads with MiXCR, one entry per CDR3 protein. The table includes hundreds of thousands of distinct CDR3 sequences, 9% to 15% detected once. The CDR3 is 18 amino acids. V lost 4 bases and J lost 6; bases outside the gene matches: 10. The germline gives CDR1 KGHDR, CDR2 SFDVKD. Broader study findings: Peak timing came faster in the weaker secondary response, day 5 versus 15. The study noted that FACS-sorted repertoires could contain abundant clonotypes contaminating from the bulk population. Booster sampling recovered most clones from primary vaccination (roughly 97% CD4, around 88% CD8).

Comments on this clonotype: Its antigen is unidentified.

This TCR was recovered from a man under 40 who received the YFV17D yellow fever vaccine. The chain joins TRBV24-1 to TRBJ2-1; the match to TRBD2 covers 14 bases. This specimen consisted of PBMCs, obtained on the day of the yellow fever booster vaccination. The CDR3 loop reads CATSDPGLAGGVGNEQFF. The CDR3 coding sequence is TGTGCCACCAGTGACCCTGGACTAGCGGGAGGAGTGGGCAATGAGCAGTTCTTC.